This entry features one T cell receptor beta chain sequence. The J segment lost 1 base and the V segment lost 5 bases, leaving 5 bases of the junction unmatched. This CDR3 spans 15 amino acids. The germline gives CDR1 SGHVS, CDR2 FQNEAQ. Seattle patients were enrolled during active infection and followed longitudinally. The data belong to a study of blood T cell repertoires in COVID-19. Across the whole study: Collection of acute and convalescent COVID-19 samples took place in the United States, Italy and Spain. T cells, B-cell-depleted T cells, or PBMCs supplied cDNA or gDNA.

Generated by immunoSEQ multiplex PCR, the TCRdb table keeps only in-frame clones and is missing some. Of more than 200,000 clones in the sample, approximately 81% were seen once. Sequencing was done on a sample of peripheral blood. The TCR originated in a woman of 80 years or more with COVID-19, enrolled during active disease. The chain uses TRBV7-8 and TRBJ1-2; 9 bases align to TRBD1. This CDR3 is CASSTQGALNYGYTF. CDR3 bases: TGTGCCAGCAGCACACAGGGGGCCCTTAACTATGGCTACACCTTC.